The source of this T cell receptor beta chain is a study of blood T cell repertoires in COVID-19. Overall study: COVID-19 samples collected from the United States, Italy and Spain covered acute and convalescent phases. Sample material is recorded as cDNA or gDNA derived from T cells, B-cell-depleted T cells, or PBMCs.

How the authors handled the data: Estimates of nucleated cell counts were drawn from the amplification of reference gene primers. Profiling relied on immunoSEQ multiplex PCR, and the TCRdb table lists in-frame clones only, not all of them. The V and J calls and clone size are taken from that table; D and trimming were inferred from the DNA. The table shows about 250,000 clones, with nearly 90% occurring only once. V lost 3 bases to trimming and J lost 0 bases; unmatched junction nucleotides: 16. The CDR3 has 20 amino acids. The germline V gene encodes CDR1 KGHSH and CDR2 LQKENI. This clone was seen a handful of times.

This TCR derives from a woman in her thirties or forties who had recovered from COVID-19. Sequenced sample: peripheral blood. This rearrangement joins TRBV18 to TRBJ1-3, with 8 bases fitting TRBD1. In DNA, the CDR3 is TGTGCCAGCTCACCGTCGATTGGGCGGGGACAGGACCTCTCTGGAAACACCATATATTTT. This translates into CASSPSIGRGQDLSGNTIYF.